These 14 T cell receptor beta chains came from one sample sequenced in a study of blood T cell repertoires in COVID-19. Some clones are missing from TCRdb's copy, which holds only in-frame ones; the method was immunoSEQ multiplex PCR. The repertoire holds about 16,000 clones, more than 85% seen once, with approximately 5% in the top ten. Sequencing used peripheral blood. These receptors were taken from a human donor in a cohort sampled during active COVID-19.

V usage is TRBV6-4 and J usage is TRBJ2-3; TRBD2 is a possible D gene (6 bases). The CDR3 extends over 14 amino acids. Germline CDR1 and CDR2: MRHNA and SNTAGT. Trimming pared 8 bases from V and 2 bases from J, leaving 14 bases between. CDR3 sequence reads: CASSRDSHTDTQYF. The CDR3 DNA is TGTGCCAGCTCCCGGGACTCCCACACAGATACGCAGTATTTT.

This chain uses TRBV24-1 with TRBJ2-1; 7 bases are a match to TRBD2. The germline V gene has CDR1 KGHDR and CDR2 SFDVKD. This CDR3 contains 16 residues. V shed 10 bases and J 3 bases; nucleotides not matched to a gene: 14. This chain's CDR3 is CATSTLGGPNYNEQFF. The DNA of the CDR3 is TGTGCCACTAGTACTTTGGGAGGGCCAAACTACAATGAGCAGTTCTTC.

This chain links TRBV9 with TRBJ1-6, with 9 positions matching TRBD1. J was trimmed by 15 bases and V by 3 bases; bases with no gene match: 13. The CDR3 contains 15 residues. CDR1 is SGDLS and CDR2 is YYNGEE in the germline V gene. CDR3 sequence: CASSEDGTGSSSLHF. The CDR3 nucleotides read TGTGCCAGCAGCGAAGATGGGACAGGGTCATCGAGCCTCCACTTT.

The CDR3 is CASSLEAAGYTF. As DNA, the CDR3 is TGTGCCAGCAGCTTAGAAGCGGCTGGCTACACCTTC. J is TRBJ1-2 and V is TRBV7-9; D is unclear. Trimming took 1 base from V and 7 from J, leaving 7 bases between them. Germline loops: CDR1 SEHNR, CDR2 FQNEAQ (reference sequence). The CDR3 is made up of 12 amino acids.

This chain connects TRBV4-1 to TRBJ2-1; D may be TRBD2 (6 bases). Trimming cost V 3 bases and J 6 bases, with 27 bases left between them. The CDR3 has 19 amino acids. Per the germline V gene, CDR1 is MGHRA and CDR2 is YSYEKL. The CDR3 spells CASSQATETLATALNEQFF. The DNA of the CDR3 is TGCGCCAGCAGCCAGGCTACTGAAACACTAGCTACAGCGCTCAATGAGCAGTTCTTC.

V gene TRBV3-1 (or the pseudogene TRBV3-2) combines with J gene TRBJ2-1, with 10 bases fitting TRBD2. The V segment lost 3 bases and the J segment 10 bases; nucleotides outside the gene matches: 6. CDR1 is LGHDT and CDR2 is YNNKEL in the germline V gene (reference sequence). This CDR3 is built from 14 residues. The CDR3 nucleotides are TGTGCCAGCAGCCACGGGACTAGCGTCGGAGAGCAGTTCTTC. Protein product: CASSHGTSVGEQFF.

This chain's CDR3 is CASSFTGTGNNEQFF. In DNA form, the CDR3 reads TGTGCCAGCAGCTTTACCGGGACAGGGAACAATGAGCAGTTCTTC. This chain connects TRBV9 to TRBJ2-1, with 9 bases matching TRBD1. The CDR3 loop spans 15 amino acids. Germline-derived CDR1 and CDR2 are SGDLS and YYNGEE. Unmatched junction bases numbered 7, after V lost 4 bases and J lost 5 bases.

This clone has just one count. The chain carries TRBV19 and TRBJ1-4; maybe TRBD1 (6 bases). V lost 8 bases to trimming and J lost 5 bases, with 21 bases between them. Per the germline V gene, CDR1 is LNHDA and CDR2 is SQIVND (reference sequence). This CDR3 spans 16 amino acids. The CDR3 reads CASRSGQRNRNEKLFF. The DNA for the CDR3 is TGTGCCAGTCGATCAGGACAGCGGAATCGCAATGAAAAACTGTTTTTT.

The V gene is TRBV2, the J gene TRBJ2-3, with D perhaps matching TRBD1 (5 bases). CDR1 is SNHLY and CDR2 is FYNNEI in the germline V gene. Deletions cut 7 bases from V and 2 bases from J, with 13 bases between. The length of the CDR3 is 14 residues. In nucleotides, the CDR3 is TGTGCCAGCATGGCGAGACAGACCACAGATACGCAGTATTTT. Translated, it gives CASMARQTTDTQYF.

The rearrangement joins TRBV4-3 to TRBJ1-3; a possible D gene is TRBD1 (6 bases). The germline CDR1 and CDR2 sequences are LGHNA and YSLEER. Trimming took 1 base from V and 0 from J, leaving 13 bases between them. This CDR3 has 17 amino acids. The CDR3 bases are TGCGCCAGCAGCCAAGTTGGGGGGGCCAGCTCTGGAAACACCATATATTTT. This gives the protein CASSQVGGASSGNTIYF.

Here the CDR3 reads CASSTRQSSGANVLTF. The CDR3 nucleotides are TGTGCCAGTAGTACCAGACAGAGCTCTGGGGCCAACGTCCTGACTTTC. The chain uses TRBV19 and TRBJ2-6; TRBD1 might be the D (5 bases). This CDR3 has 16 amino acids. V lost 4 bases, J lost 0 bases, and 10 bases lay in between. CDR1 LNHDA and CDR2 SQIVND come from the germline V gene (reference sequence).

The chain joins TRBV4-3 to TRBJ2-1, with 10 bases matching TRBD2. The V gene's germline CDR1 is LGHNA and CDR2 YSLEER. The V and J ends lost 0 bases and 1 base, in that order; junction bases with no gene match: 3. The CDR3 has 17 residues. CDR3 in amino acids: CASSQDTSGMSYNEQFF. CDR3 sequence (DNA): TGCGCCAGCAGCCAAGACACTAGCGGGATGTCCTACAATGAGCAGTTCTTC.

This chain uses TRBV7-6 with TRBJ2-1, with D uncertain. The CDR3 spans 13 residues. Germline CDR1 is SGHVS and CDR2 is FNYEAQ. The ends were cut back, 4 bases at V and 9 bases at J, with 13 bases in the middle. The CDR3 loop reads CASSYPAGSEQFF. The CDR3 DNA is TGTGCCAGCAGCTACCCGGCCGGGTCTGAGCAGTTCTTC.

V usage is TRBV4-3 and J usage is TRBJ2-3, with TRBD1 matching 7 bases. The germline CDR1 and CDR2 sequences are LGHNA and YSLEER. Trimming removed 4 bases from V and 13 bases from J; junction bases left unmatched: 14. This CDR3 has 14 amino acids. DNA of the CDR3: TGCGCCAGCAGCCGATCGACAGGCGGAGACAGGGAGTATTTT. Protein: CASSRSTGGDREYF.